These 11 T cell receptor beta chains originate from one sample sequenced in a study of CD8 T cells in Susac syndrome. Reverse transcription of 0.5 to 1 ug RNA was performed with random hexamers. From the immunoSEQ multiplex PCR reads, TCRdb called clonotypes with MiXCR, one entry per CDR3 protein. This sample carries more than 95,000 distinct CDR3 sequences, roughly 93% of them seen once, and the ten largest clones take roughly 0.088%. The material sequenced was CD4+ T cells from PBMCs. The receptors originated from a human donor with multiple sclerosis.

The chain recombines TRBV19 with TRBJ2-7; 9 bases are shared with TRBD1. J was trimmed by 2 bases and V by 4 bases; bases with no gene match: 3. The germline V gene has CDR1 LNHDA and CDR2 SQIVND (reference sequence). The CDR3 sequence is 14 residues long. The CDR3 spells CASSTGTGTYEQYF. CDR3 in DNA: TGTGCCAGTAGTACCGGGACAGGGACCTACGAGCAGTACTTC. Full variable domain (outside the CDR3, taken from reference TRBV19 and TRBJ2-7): DGGITQSPKYLFRKEGQNVTLSCEQNLNHDAMYWYRQDPGQGLRLIYYSQIVNDFQKGDIAEGYSVSREKKESFPLTVTSAQKNPTAFYLCASSTGTGTYEQYFGPGTRLTVT.

The rearrangement joins TRBV9 to TRBJ2-1, with D possibly called TRBD1 or TRBD2 (5 bases each). The CDR3 totals 16 residues. Germline V lookup: CDR1 SGDLS, CDR2 YYNGEE. V was clipped by 3 bases and J by 0 bases, with 13 bases between them. As DNA, the CDR3 is TGTGCCAGCAGCGCCGGGACGGCGAGCTCCTACAATGAGCAGTTCTTC. Translated, it gives CASSAGTASSYNEQFF. Using reference TRBV9 and TRBJ2-1 for the parts outside the CDR3, the full variable domain is DSGVTQTPKHLITATGQRVTLRCSPRSGDLSVYWYQQSLDQGLQFLIQYYNGEERAKGNILERFSAQQFPDLHSELNLSSLELGDSALYFCASSAGTASSYNEQFFGPGTRLTVL.

The chain couples TRBV28 to TRBJ1-2; 9 bases agree with TRBD1. V was clipped by 2 bases and J by 4 bases; unmatched bases: 5. The CDR3 is made up of 15 amino acids. Germline V gene lookup returns CDR1 MDHEN and CDR2 SYDVKM. For the CDR3, the DNA is TGTGCCAGCAGTTTAACAGGGGGCGCTGGCTATGGCTACACCTTC. This sequence encodes CASSLTGGAGYGYTF.

V is TRBV28 and J is TRBJ2-1; possibly TRBD1 for D (5 bases). This CDR3 region has 11 residues. The V and J ends lost 6 bases and 14 bases respectively, with 14 bases between them. Germline CDR1 and CDR2: MDHEN and SYDVKM. Here the CDR3 DNA reads TGTGCCAGCAGCCTTAAGGGCAGGGAGTTCTTC. It is translated as CASSLKGREFF.

V is TRBV6-2 or TRBV6-3 and J is TRBJ1-5; maybe TRBD1 (5 bases). The V end lost 11 bases, the J end lost 5 bases, and 19 bases lay between the germline ends. Germline CDR1 is MNHEY and CDR2 is SVGEGT. The CDR3 is 14 residues long. The CDR3 nucleotides are TGTGCCGCCACGACCGGGACGGACTATCAGCCCCAGCATTTT. It encodes CAATTGTDYQPQHF.

This chain links TRBV9 with TRBJ1-2, with 10 bases fitting TRBD1. Germline lookup yields CDR1 SGDLS and CDR2 YYNGEE. CDR3 length: 13 residues. V lost 8 bases to trimming and J lost 6 bases; unmatched junction nucleotides: 7. DNA of the CDR3: TGTGCCAGTTGCTCGGGACAGGGGAATGGCTACACCTTC. This codes for CASCSGQGNGYTF.

V gene TRBV18 combines with J gene TRBJ2-7, with D possibly being TRBD2 (6 bases). This CDR3 spans 16 amino acids. Germline values: CDR1 KGHSH, CDR2 LQKENI. V was trimmed by 3 bases and J by 2 bases, leaving 17 bases between them. Here the CDR3 DNA reads TGTGCCAGCTCACCTCCGGGCTCCCGGAGGGCCTACGAGCAGTACTTC. It codes for CASSPPGSRRAYEQYF.

V usage is TRBV4-3 and J usage is TRBJ2-3; 11 bases line up with TRBD1. J gave up 5 bases and V 1 base, and 17 bases lay outside the gene matches. The CDR3 spans 20 residues. Looked up from germline, CDR1 is LGHNA and CDR2 is YSLEER. Written as DNA, the CDR3 is TGCGCCAGCAGCCAAGTCCCCACCCATGGACAGGGGGCTAAGGTAGATACGCAGTATTTT. As protein: CASSQVPTHGQGAKVDTQYF.

Here the CDR3 reads CSAGPRNTEAFF. DNA for the CDR3: TGCAGTGCTGGACCGAGGAACACTGAAGCTTTCTTT. V and J are TRBV20-1 and TRBJ1-1; D ambiguous. From germline, CDR1 is DFQATT and CDR2 SNEGSKA (reference sequence). V shed 5 bases and J shed 1 base, with 8 bases lying between them. There are 12 residues in the CDR3.

J is TRBJ1-1 and V is TRBV7-2; 12 nucleotides line up with TRBD1. The V gene's germline CDR1 is SGHTA and CDR2 FQGNSA. CDR3 length: 17 residues. The junction had 7 bases not matched to a gene; V was cut back by 5 bases and J by 0 bases. The DNA for the CDR3 is TGTGCCAGCAGCCCAGCCGGGACAGGGGGCTTGAACACTGAAGCTTTCTTT. This codes for CASSPAGTGGLNTEAFF.

This chain links TRBV27 with TRBJ2-7; 8 bases align to TRBD1. The CDR3 sequence is 14 residues long. The V gene's germline CDR1 is MNHEY and CDR2 SMNVEV (reference sequence). V was clipped by 1 base and J by 5 bases; unmatched bases: 4. The CDR3 is CASSLLDRAHEQYF. CDR3 in DNA: TGTGCCAGCAGTTTATTGGACAGGGCCCACGAGCAGTACTTC.